This entry describes one T cell receptor beta chain. These data belong to a study of graft-versus-host responses after intestinal transplantation. Lamina propria and intraepithelial lymphocytes were released by processing graft tissue. The V gene end was trimmed by 4 bases and the J gene end by 6 bases; junction bases not matched to a gene: 5. The CDR3 totals 13 residues. From germline, CDR1 is SQVTM and CDR2 ANQGSEA. Sequencing used immunoSEQ multiplex PCR; TCRdb keeps in-frame clones, though not all of them. Of some 17,000 clones listed, approximately 86% are singletons. The rearrangement uses TRBV29-1 and TRBJ2-1; TRBD2 aligns across 8 bases. This receptor was obtained from a human patient who received an intestinal transplant, so some T cells may come from the graft donor. The input for sequencing was ileum tissue, taken 17 days after transplant. Here the CDR3 reads CSVGGTSINEQFF. CDR3 bases: TGCAGCGTTGGGGGGACTAGTATCAATGAGCAGTTCTTC.